This TCR beta chain is from a study of beta chain features in type 1 diabetes. About the research overall: On cell yields, gender and age, patients and healthy donors were similar.

Details on this clone: What it recognizes is unknown.

Reverse transcription of all isolated RNA meant that expressed TCRB transcripts were sequenced. TCRdb keeps only in-frame clones here, not all; method: immunoSEQ multiplex PCR. Of some 160,000 clones listed, about 8.1% are singletons. Findings of the study overall: The naive, central memory and Treg TCRB repertoires looked more alike in patients than they did in healthy donors. TCRB CDR3s were moderately but significantly shorter in Type 1 diabetes patients in all four CD4+ subsets. PCR could preferentially amplify shorter templates, alike in patients and controls.

Germline loops: CDR1 SGHRS, CDR2 YFSETQ. The CDR3 length is 16 residues. After removal of 4 bases from V and 2 bases from J, the junction contained 11 bases not matched to a gene. The chain carries TRBV5-1 and TRBJ1-1; 7 bases line up with TRBD1. The material sequenced was central memory CD4+ T cells from blood. The receptor comes from a young woman with type 1 diabetes. The DNA for the CDR3 is TGCGCCAGCAGCGGGTACAGGGGAGTGGGAAACACTGAAGCTTTCTTT. Protein product: CASSGYRGVGNTEAFF.